These T cell receptor beta chains were read from a single sample in a study of OX40 agonist ivuxolimab in advanced cancers. TCRdb's table, derived via immunoSEQ multiplex PCR, lists solely in-frame clones and lacks some. The sample lists under 100,000 clones; 70% to 90% were seen once. The specimen was CD4+ or CD8+ T cells sorted from blood, collected in a trial of the OX40 agonist ivuxolimab. The receptor set was obtained from an adult with an advanced solid tumor such as melanoma, head and neck, liver or kidney cancer. CDR3s include the opening cysteine and the closing phenylalanine or tryptophan. The D gene is left open where the match is weak. Clone size is given for some rows only: seen once, a few or many times, or a class if the clone is expanded.

j_call,clone_size,v_call,d_call,cdr3_nt,cdr3_aa
TRBJ1-1,.,TRBV11-3,.,TGTGCCAGCAGCTTTACAGGGAACACTGAAGCTTTCTTT,CASSFTGNTEAFF
TRBJ1-1,.,TRBV5-6,.,TGTGCCAGCAGCTTGGACATGAACACTGAAGCTTTCTTT,CASSLDMNTEAFF
TRBJ2-7,.,TRBV6-5,.,TGTGCCAGCAGACCTCCGGGAGACTACGAGCAGTACTTC,CASRPPGDYEQYF
TRBJ2-5,.,TRBV10-3,.,TGTGCCATCAGTGAAGGGGCACCCCAAGAGACCCAGTACTTC,CAISEGAPQETQYF
TRBJ2-5,.,TRBV2,.,TGTGCCAGCAGAGGCTCCTCGGGGACCCAGTACTTC,CASRGSSGTQYF
TRBJ2-1,.,TRBV7-3,TRBD2,TGTGCCAGCAGCTTGGCACTAGCGGGAGGGAGCAATGAGCAGTTCTTC,CASSLALAGGSNEQFF
TRBJ1-6,.,TRBV19,.,TGTGCCAGTATCTCCAGGGAAAGGAATTCACCCCTCCACTTT,CASISRERNSPLHF
TRBJ1-4,medium-sized,TRBV27,.,TGTGCCAGCAGAAAACCCGGGGCTAATGAAAAACTGTTTTTT,CASRKPGANEKLFF
TRBJ2-3,.,TRBV5-1,TRBD2,TGCGCCAGCAGCCCTGGGGGGAGGGGCTTTTTTCTAACAGATACGCAGTATTTT,CASSPGGRGFFLTDTQYF
TRBJ2-7,.,TRBV10-3,.,TGTGCCATCAGGAAACCCTCGGACAGCCTCGAGCAGTACTTC,CAIRKPSDSLEQYF
TRBJ2-5,.,TRBV11-2,TRBD1,TGTGCCAGCAGCTTAGGAGCGACAGGGGTGGGGCAAGAGACCCAGTACTTC,CASSLGATGVGQETQYF
TRBJ2-3,few,TRBV4-2,.,TGTGCCAGCAGCCCCTGGCGGGGCGTGAGAAGGGCGTCCACAGATACGCAGTATTTT,CASSPWRGVRRASTDTQYF
TRBJ2-1,.,TRBV11-3,TRBD2,TGTGCCAGCAGCTTAGATGGGGCGGGAGCACCCACAGAGCAGTTCTTC,CASSLDGAGAPTEQFF
TRBJ2-2,.,TRBV1,.,TGCACCAGCAGCCAAGATCGGGTATGGCCTTCGGCGGGGCAGAACACCGGGGAGCTGTTTTTT,CTSSQDRVWPSAGQNTGELFF
TRBJ1-4,.,TRBV10-3,.,TGTGCCATCAGTGACAGGGACGGGGAAAAACTGTTTTTT,CAISDRDGEKLFF
TRBJ2-1,.,TRBV7-3,.,TGTGCCAGCAGCCCCACTTCGGGGTCTGAGCAGTTCTTC,CASSPTSGSEQFF
TRBJ2-5,.,TRBV30,.,TGTGCCTGGAGTTTCGGCCAAGAGACCCAGTACTTC,CAWSFGQETQYF
TRBJ2-3,.,TRBV7-9,.,TGTGCCAGCAGCTTAGGGGGGCTCGACACAGATACGCAGTATTTT,CASSLGGLDTDTQYF
TRBJ2-3,.,TRBV29-1,TRBD1,TGCAGCGGGAAACAGGGGGCGCGGTCAGATACGCAGTATTTT,CSGKQGARSDTQYF
TRBJ1-1,once,TRBV7-2,.,TGTGCCAGCAGCTCCGACAGTCCTACCTCGAACACTGAAGCTTTCTTT,CASSSDSPTSNTEAFF
TRBJ2-1,few,TRBV20-1,.,TGCAGTGCTGGGCACAATGAGCAGTTCTTC,CSAGHNEQFF
TRBJ2-7,.,TRBV6-1,.,TGTGCCAGCAGGGATACGGGGTCCTACGAGCAGTACTTC,CASRDTGSYEQYF
TRBJ1-1,.,TRBV6-4,TRBD1,TGTGCCAGCTCCGACAGGGAGAACACTGAAGCTTTCTTT,CASSDRENTEAFF
TRBJ2-3,.,TRBV19,.,TGTGCCAGTAGATCTCCAACAGATACGCAGTATTTT,CASRSPTDTQYF
TRBJ1-1,.,TRBV7-2,.,TGTGCCAGCAGCGTCGGACGTACCGAAGCTTTCTTT,CASSVGRTEAFF
TRBJ1-2,.,TRBV27,.,TGTGCCAGCAGAGAACAGGGAGTAGCTAACTATGGCTACACCTTC,CASREQGVANYGYTF
TRBJ2-1,.,TRBV6-5,TRBD1,TGTGCCAGCAGGAGGGACAGGAACCACAATGAGCAGTTCTTC,CASRRDRNHNEQFF
TRBJ2-4,.,TRBV15,TRBD1,TGTGCCACCAGGGTTCCACAGGGGGCGGAAGCCAAAAACATTCAGTACTTC,CATRVPQGAEAKNIQYF
TRBJ1-2,.,TRBV6-5,.,TGTGCCAGCAGTTACTCGACTGTGGGACCAACTTCCCGCTACACCTTC,CASSYSTVGPTSRYTF
TRBJ2-7,.,TRBV10-3,.,TGTGCCATCAGTGAGTGGGAAACTAGTTCCCAACACTACGAGCAGTACTTC,CAISEWETSSQHYEQYF
TRBJ2-5,.,TRBV5-4,.,TGTGCCAGCAGCCCCGACAGGATCCAAGAGACCCAGTACTTC,CASSPDRIQETQYF
TRBJ1-2,.,TRBV6-1,.,TGTGCCAGCAGTGAAGCGCGGCAGGGTGGCTACACCTTC,CASSEARQGGYTF
TRBJ2-1,.,TRBV28,TRBD2,TGTGCCAGCATCCTTCGGGGGAGGGCCAAAAATGAGCAGTTCTTC,CASILRGRAKNEQFF
TRBJ2-7,once,TRBV5-4,.,TGTGCCAGCAGCTCCGGGTCGGGGGGACACTACGAGCAGTACTTC,CASSSGSGGHYEQYF
TRBJ1-1,.,TRBV18,.,TGTGCCAGCTCACCACGGGAGAACACTGAAGCTTTCTTT,CASSPRENTEAFF
TRBJ1-2,.,TRBV10-1,.,TGCGCCAGCAGTGAGTCGGCCGGCACTCCCTACTTC,CASSESAGTPYF
TRBJ1-1,.,TRBV7-7,.,TGTGCTAGCAGCTTATCAGGGGACACTGAAGCTTTCTTT,CASSLSGDTEAFF
TRBJ1-4,.,TRBV28,TRBD1,TGTGCCAGCCGGCCGGGACAGAGGTTCAGGGAAAAACTGTTTTTT,CASRPGQRFREKLFF
TRBJ2-7,.,TRBV30,.,TGTGCCTGGAGTGTAGTTTGGGCAAAGGACGAGCAGTACTTC,CAWSVVWAKDEQYF
TRBJ1-4,.,TRBV7-2,TRBD1,TGTGCCAGCAGCTCTGGACAGGAGAATGAAAAACTGTTTTTT,CASSSGQENEKLFF
TRBJ1-1,.,TRBV7-2,TRBD1,TGTGCCAGCAGCACCAGACAGGGGCGCGACTCTTGGGCTTTCTTT,CASSTRQGRDSWAFF
TRBJ1-2,.,TRBV4-1,.,TGCGCCAGCAGCCAAGAGGGCGCCCCTAACCTCTATGGCTACACCTTC,CASSQEGAPNLYGYTF
TRBJ2-3,once,TRBV15,.,TGTGCCACCAGCAGAGGACGGGACTTATCCACAGATACGCAGTATTTT,CATSRGRDLSTDTQYF
TRBJ2-7,.,TRBV14,TRBD2,TGTGCCAGCAGCAAGGGACTAGCGGGAGTATGGGAGCAGTACTTC,CASSKGLAGVWEQYF
TRBJ2-7,.,TRBV5-1,TRBD1,TGCGCCAGCAGCGGACAGGGGGTCCTGAGCTCCTACGAGCAGTACTTC,CASSGQGVLSSYEQYF
TRBJ2-3,once,TRBV2,.,TGTGCCAGCAGTGATAGGAGGGGGGGCTGGGATACGCAGTATTTT,CASSDRRGGWDTQYF